This T cell receptor beta chain was obtained from a study of cytomegalovirus exposure and HLA in healthy donors. General study results and limits: The number of N-insertions in an Asian-associated ancestry cluster was reportedly below the approximately 700-donor mean in a later analysis. Judged likely to be a sequencing artifact was a cluster of highly shared sequence variants. The authors later found HLA-associated TCR beta chains more clonally expanded than equally common others.

The study ran its PCR with 60 Vbeta and 13 Jbeta primers. TCRdb keeps only in-frame clones here, not all; method: immunoSEQ multiplex PCR. The data contain over 150,000 clones, approximately 72% of them singletons. In the case of this clone: Antigen: not known.

The CDR3 covers 15 residues. Trimming removed 1 base at V and 0 bases at J, with 9 bases between. Germline values: CDR1 SGHTA, CDR2 FQGNSA. The sample consisted of PBMCs. The rearrangement joins TRBV7-2 to TRBJ1-1; a weak D match, TRBD1 (5 bases). This TCR was recovered from a man aged 50 to 60 in good health and CMV-seronegative. CDR3 sequence (DNA): TGTGCCAGCAGCTTAGAAGCAGGGTTGAACACTGAAGCTTTCTTT. It codes for CASSLEAGLNTEAFF. Variable domain in full (rest from reference TRBV7-2 and TRBJ1-1): GAGVSQSPSNKVTEKGKDVELRCDPISGHTALYWYRQSLGQGLEFLIYFQGNSAPDKSGLPSDRFSAERTGGSVSTLTIQRTQQEDSAVYLCASSLEAGLNTEAFFGQGTRLTVV.